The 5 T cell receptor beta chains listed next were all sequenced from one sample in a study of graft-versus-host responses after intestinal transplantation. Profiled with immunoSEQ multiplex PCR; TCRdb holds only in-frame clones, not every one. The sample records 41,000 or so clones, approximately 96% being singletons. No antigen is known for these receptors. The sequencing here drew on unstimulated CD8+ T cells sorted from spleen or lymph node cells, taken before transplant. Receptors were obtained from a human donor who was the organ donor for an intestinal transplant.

CDR3 sequence (DNA): TGTGCCAGCAGCTTGGAGGGTACTTCCTACGAGCAGTACTTC. Amino acids: CASSLEGTSYEQYF. The gene calls are TRBV5-4 and TRBJ2-7; D unclear. The CDR3 has 14 residues. Germline CDR1 SGHNT, CDR2 YYREEE (reference sequence). The V end was cut by 0 bases, the J end by 1 base, with 8 bases between.

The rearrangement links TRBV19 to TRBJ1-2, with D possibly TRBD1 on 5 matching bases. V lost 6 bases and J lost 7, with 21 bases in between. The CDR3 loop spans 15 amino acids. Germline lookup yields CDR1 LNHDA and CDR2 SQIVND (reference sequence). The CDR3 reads CASSPPGLGIAGYTF. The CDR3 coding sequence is TGTGCCAGTAGCCCCCCAGGGCTAGGAATCGCTGGCTACACCTTC.

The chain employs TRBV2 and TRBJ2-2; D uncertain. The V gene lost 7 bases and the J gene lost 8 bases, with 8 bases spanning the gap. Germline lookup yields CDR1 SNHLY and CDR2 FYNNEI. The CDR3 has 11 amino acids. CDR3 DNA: TGTGCCAGCATCTACTCGGGGGAGCTGTTTTTT. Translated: CASIYSGELFF.

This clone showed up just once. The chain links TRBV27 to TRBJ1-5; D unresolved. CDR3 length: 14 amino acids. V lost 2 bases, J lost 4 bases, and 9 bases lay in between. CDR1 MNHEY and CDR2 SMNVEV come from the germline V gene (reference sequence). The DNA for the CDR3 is TGTGCCAGCAGTTTAGAGCCGGGGAATCAGCCCCAGCATTTT. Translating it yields CASSLEPGNQPQHF.

CDR3 bases: TGCGCCAGCAGCCAAGATATCGGCTCCTACGAGCAGTACTTC. Amino acid sequence: CASSQDIGSYEQYF. V usage is TRBV4-3 and J usage is TRBJ2-7; no definite D call. The CDR3 extends over 14 amino acids. V lost 0 bases and J lost 0, with 6 bases in between. Germline V gene sequence: CDR1 LGHNA, CDR2 YSLEER.